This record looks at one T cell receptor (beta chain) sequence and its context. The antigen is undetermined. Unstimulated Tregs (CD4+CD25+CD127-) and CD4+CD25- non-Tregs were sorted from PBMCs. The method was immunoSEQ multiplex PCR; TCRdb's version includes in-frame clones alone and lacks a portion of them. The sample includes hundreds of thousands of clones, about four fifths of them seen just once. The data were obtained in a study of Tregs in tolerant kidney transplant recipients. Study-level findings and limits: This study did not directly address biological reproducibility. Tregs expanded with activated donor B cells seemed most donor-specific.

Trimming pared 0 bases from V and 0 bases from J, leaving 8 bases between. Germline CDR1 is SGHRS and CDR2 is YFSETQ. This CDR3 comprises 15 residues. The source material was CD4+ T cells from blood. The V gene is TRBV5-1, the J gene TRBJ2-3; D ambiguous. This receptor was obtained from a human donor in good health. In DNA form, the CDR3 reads TGCGCCAGCAGCTTGGACCCAGCGAGCACAGATACGCAGTATTTT. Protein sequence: CASSLDPASTDTQYF.